A selection of T cell receptor beta chains follows, all from one sample in a study of control samples from healthy donors and cancer patients. Here immunoSEQ multiplex PCR was the method, and the copy in TCRdb shows in-frame clones only, minus some. In the table there are some 120,000 clones, roughly 95% of which are singletons. The sample was blood. Receptors were obtained from a man aged 25-40 years in good health. CDR3s leave out the opening cysteine and the closing phenylalanine or tryptophan. The D gene is left open where the match is weak.

9	-	TRBV11-2	TRBJ2-2	ASSSTGELF
13	TRBD2	TRBV27	TRBJ2-7	ASSLSGGGSYEQY
15	TRBD1	TRBV7-6	TRBJ2-7	ASSLAPGQSPLGEQY
9	TRBD2	TRBV20-1	TRBJ2-3	SASGGATQY
14	-	TRBV29-1	TRBJ1-5	SVGVDPSTGNQPQH
14	TRBD2	TRBV3-1/TRBV3-2	TRBJ2-2	ASSQDWSGITGELF
13	TRBD1	TRBV18	TRBJ2-7	ASSPGTGGSYEQY
10	-	TRBV28	TRBJ1-2	ASSGGLEGYT
13	-	TRBV15	TRBJ1-5	ATSTLGQVNQPQH
11	TRBD1	TRBV29-1	TRBJ1-3	SVDPGGGNTIY
11	-	TRBV10-3	TRBJ1-1	AISEGGNTEAF
15	TRBD1	TRBV11-2	TRBJ2-7	ASSRPGQGKGGGEQY
13	-	TRBV5-5	TRBJ1-3	ASSLGGFSGNTIY
14	TRBD2	TRBV10-1	TRBJ2-5	ASSPTTSGGKETQY
12	-	TRBV3-1/TRBV3-2	TRBJ1-2	ASSQLSGHYGYT
12	TRBD2	TRBV5-4	TRBJ2-1	ASSGKRGSNEQF
13	TRBD1	TRBV7-9	TRBJ1-1	ASSHKGQDNTEAF
14	-	TRBV18	TRBJ1-1	ASSPPESTGWTEAF
15	-	TRBV4-3	TRBJ1-5	ASSQAFGSGGNQPQH
13	TRBD2	TRBV30	TRBJ2-5	AWSLLAGGWETQY
12	-	TRBV5-8	TRBJ1-4	ASSLEAGSVKLF
15	-	TRBV4-3	TRBJ2-7	ASSQEWYGTSSYEQY
16	TRBD1	TRBV5-4	TRBJ2-5	ASSLGYLDRALGETQY
13	-	TRBV6-2/TRBV6-3	TRBJ2-6	ASSYWGSGANVLT
15	TRBD2	TRBV19	TRBJ2-3	ASSIDRSGDSTDTQY
12	-	TRBV7-6	TRBJ1-5	ASSLEGGVQPQH
13	-	TRBV4-1	TRBJ1-2	ASSQEGVPNYGYT
13	-	TRBV18	TRBJ2-3	ASSPSRGSGDTQY
11	-	TRBV9	TRBJ1-6	ASSGQVNSPLH